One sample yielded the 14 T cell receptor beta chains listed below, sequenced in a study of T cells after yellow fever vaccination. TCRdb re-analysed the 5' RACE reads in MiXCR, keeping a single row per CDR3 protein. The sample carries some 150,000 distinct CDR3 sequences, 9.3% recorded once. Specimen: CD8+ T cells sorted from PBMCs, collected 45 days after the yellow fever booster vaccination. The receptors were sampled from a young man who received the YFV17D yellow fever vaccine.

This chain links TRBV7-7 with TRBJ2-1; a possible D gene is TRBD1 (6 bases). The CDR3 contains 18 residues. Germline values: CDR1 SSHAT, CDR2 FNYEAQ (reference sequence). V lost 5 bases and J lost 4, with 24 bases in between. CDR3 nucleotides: TGTGCCAGCAGCCCCGGGACACCGCACCAATTAAGATACAATGAGCAGTTCTTC. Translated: CASSPGTPHQLRYNEQFF.

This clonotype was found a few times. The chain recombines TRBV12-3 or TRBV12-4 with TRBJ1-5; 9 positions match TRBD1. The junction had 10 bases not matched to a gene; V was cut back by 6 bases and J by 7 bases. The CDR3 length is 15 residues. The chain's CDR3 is CASSRGTGRLQPQHF. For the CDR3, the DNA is TGTGCCAGCAGCCGGGGGACAGGGAGGTTACAGCCCCAGCATTTT.

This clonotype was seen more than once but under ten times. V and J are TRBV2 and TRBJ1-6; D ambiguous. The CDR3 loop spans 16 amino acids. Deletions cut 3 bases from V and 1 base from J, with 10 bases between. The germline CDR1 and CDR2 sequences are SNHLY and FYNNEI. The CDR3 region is CASSDFSDSYNSPLHF. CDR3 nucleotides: TGTGCCAGCAGTGATTTTTCAGATTCCTATAATTCACCCCTCCACTTT. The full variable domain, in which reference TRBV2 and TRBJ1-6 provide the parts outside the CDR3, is EPEVTQTPSHQVTQMGQEVILRCVPISNHLYFYWYRQILGQKVEFLVSFYNNEISEKSEIFDDQFSVERPDGSNFTLKIRSTKLEDSAMYFCASSDFSDSYNSPLHFGNGTRLTVT.

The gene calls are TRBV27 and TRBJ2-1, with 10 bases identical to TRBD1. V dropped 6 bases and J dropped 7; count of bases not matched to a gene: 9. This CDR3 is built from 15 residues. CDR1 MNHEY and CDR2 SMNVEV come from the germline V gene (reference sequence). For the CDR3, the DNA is TGTGCCAGCAGGCTACCGGGACAGGGGAATAATGAGCAGTTCTTC. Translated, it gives CASRLPGQGNNEQFF.

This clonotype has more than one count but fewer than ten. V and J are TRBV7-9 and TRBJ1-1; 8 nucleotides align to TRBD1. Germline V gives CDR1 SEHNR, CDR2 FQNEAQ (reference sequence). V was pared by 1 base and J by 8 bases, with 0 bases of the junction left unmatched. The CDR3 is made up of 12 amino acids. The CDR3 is CASSLGTGEAFF. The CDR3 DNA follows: TGTGCCAGCAGCTTAGGGACAGGGGAAGCTTTCTTT.

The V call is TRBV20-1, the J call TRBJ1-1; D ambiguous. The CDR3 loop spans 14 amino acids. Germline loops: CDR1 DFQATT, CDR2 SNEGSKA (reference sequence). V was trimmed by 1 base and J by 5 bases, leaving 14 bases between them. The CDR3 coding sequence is TGCAGTGCTAGAGTTCCGCAGGTGGGGACTGAAGCTTTCTTT. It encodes CSARVPQVGTEAFF.

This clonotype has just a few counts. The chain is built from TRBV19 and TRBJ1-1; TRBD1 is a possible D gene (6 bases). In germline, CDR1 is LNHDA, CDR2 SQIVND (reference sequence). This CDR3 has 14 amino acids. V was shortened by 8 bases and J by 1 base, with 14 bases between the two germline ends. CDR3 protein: CASSDRGRNTEAFF. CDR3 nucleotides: TGTGCCAGTTCCGACCGGGGGCGGAACACTGAAGCTTTCTTT.

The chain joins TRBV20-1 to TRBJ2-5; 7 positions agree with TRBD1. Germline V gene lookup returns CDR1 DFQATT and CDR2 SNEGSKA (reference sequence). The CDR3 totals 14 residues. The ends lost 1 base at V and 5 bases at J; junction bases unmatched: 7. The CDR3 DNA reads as TGCAGTGCTAGAGGGCAGGGGGAAATGGAGACCCAGTACTTC. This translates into CSARGQGEMETQYF.

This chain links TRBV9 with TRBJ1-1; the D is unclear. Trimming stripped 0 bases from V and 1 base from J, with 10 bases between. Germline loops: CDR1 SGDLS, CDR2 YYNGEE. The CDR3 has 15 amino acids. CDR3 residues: CASSVDLTPNTEAFF. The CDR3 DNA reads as TGTGCCAGCAGCGTAGATCTCACTCCGAACACTGAAGCTTTCTTT.

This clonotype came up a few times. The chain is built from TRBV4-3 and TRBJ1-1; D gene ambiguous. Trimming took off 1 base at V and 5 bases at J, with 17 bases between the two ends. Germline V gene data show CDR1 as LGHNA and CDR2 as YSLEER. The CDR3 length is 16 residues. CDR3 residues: CASSQGSFAEGTEAFF. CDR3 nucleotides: TGCGCCAGCAGCCAAGGTTCTTTCGCGGAGGGTACTGAAGCTTTCTTT.

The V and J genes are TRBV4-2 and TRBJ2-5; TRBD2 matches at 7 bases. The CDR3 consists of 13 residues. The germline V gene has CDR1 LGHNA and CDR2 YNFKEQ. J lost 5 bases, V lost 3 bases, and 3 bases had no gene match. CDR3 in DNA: TGTGCCAGCAGCCAGGGGGGGGTCGAGACCCAGTACTTC. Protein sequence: CASSQGGVETQYF.

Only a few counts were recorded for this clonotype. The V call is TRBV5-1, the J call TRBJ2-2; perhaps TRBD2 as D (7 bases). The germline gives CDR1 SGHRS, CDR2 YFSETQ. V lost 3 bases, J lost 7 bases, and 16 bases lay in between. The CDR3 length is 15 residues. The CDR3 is CASSWTAGAGGELFF. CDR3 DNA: TGCGCCAGCAGCTGGACTGCGGGGGCGGGCGGGGAGCTGTTTTTT.

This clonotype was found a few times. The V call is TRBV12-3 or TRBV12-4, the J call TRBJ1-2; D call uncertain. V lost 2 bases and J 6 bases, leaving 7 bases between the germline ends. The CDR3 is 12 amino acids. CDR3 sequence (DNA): TGTGCCAGCAGTTTATCTTTGGATGGCTACACCTTC. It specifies CASSLSLDGYTF.

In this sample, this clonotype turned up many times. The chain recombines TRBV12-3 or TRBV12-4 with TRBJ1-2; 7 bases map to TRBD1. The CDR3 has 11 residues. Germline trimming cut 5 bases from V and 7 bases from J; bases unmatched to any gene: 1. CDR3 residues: CASSPGGGYTF. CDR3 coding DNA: TGTGCCAGCAGTCCAGGGGGTGGCTACACCTTC.